Sequencing of this TCR beta chain was carried out in a study of blood T cells in healthy people across ages. Study results and limitations: Measured against age, TCR beta diversity per million T cells decreased in a roughly linear manner. Expanded clonotype changes were possibly confounded by unknown donor CMV status.

PCR was performed a second time for 7 to 11 cycles using a sample-barcoded 5' primer and a J-beta primer mix. TCRdb processed the 5' RACE reads anew with MiXCR; each CDR3 protein has one entry. The sample has just over 1 million distinct CDR3 sequences, 45% seen once; the top ten hold approximately 17%. In regard to this clonotype: What it recognizes is unknown.

V lost 4 bases, J lost 5 bases, and 11 bases lay in between. The germline V gene has CDR1 MGHDK and CDR2 SYGVNS. The CDR3 has 13 residues. The receptor was isolated from a woman aged 55-69 years in good health. The chain joins TRBV25-1 to TRBJ1-2; maybe TRBD1 (5 bases). Material for sequencing was blood. CDR3 loop: CASSGGGRYGYTF. The CDR3 region has the DNA TGTGCCAGCAGTGGGGGGGGAAGGTATGGCTACACCTTC.